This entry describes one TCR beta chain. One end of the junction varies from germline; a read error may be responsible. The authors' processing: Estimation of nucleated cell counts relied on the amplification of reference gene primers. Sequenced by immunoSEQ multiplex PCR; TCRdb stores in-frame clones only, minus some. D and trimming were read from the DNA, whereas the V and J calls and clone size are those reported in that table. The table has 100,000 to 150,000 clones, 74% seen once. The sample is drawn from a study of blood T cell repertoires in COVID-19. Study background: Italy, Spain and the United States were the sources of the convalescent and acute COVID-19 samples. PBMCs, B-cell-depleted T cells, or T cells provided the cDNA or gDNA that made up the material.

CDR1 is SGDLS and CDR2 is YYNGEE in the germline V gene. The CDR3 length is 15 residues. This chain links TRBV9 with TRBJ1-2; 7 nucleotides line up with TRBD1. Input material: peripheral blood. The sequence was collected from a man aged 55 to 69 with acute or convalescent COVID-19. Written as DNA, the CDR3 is TGTGCCAGCAGCGTGACAGGGACGGCTAATTATGGCTACACCTTC. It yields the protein CASSVTGTANYGYTF.